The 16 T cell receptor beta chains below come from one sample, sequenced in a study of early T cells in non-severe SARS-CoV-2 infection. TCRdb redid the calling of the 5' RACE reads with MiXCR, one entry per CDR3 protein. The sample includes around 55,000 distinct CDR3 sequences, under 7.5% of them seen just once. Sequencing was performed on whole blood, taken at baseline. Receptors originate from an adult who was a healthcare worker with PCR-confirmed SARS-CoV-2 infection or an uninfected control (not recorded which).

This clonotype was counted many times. In nucleotides, the CDR3 is TGTGCCAGCAATGACCCCTTGGCCCCCTACAATGAGCAGTTCTTC. As protein: CASNDPLAPYNEQFF. This chain joins TRBV6-2 or TRBV6-3 and TRBJ2-1; D is uncertain. The V end lost 7 bases, the J end lost 2 bases, and 15 bases lay between the germline ends. Looked up from germline, CDR1 is MNHEY and CDR2 is SVGEGT. The CDR3 has 15 amino acids.

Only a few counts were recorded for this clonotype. The CDR3 loop is CASSQVLRGSSYEQYF. The CDR3 region has the DNA TGTGCCAGCAGCCAAGTTCTCAGGGGATCCTCCTACGAGCAGTACTTC. The chain recombines TRBV4-2 with TRBJ2-7; the D gene is possibly TRBD1 (6 bases). Deletions cut 1 base from V and 0 bases from J, with 13 bases between. The germline V gene encodes CDR1 LGHNA and CDR2 YNFKEQ. This CDR3 is built from 16 residues.

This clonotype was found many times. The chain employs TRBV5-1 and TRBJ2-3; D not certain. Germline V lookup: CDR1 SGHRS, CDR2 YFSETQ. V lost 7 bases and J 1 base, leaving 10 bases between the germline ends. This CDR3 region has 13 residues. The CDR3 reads CASRSSGTDTQYF. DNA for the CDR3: TGCGCCAGCCGCTCAAGTGGCACAGATACGCAGTATTTT.

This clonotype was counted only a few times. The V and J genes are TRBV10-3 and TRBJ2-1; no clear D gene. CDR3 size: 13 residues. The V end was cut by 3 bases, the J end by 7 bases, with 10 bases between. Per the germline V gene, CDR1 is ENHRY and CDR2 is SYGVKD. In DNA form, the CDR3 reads TGTGCCATCAGTGATGGGCCGCCGAATGAGCAGTTCTTC. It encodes CAISDGPPNEQFF.

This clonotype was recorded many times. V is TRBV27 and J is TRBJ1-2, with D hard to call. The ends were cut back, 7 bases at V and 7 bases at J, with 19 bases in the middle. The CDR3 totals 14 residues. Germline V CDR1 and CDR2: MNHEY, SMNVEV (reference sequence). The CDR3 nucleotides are TGTGCCAGCAAGCCCGAAGGCGGGTGGTTTGGCTACACCTTC. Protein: CASKPEGGWFGYTF.

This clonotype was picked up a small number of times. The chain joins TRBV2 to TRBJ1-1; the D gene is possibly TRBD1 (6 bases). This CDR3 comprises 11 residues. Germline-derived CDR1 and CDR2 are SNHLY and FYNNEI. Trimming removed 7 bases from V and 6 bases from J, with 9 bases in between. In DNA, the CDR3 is TGTGCCAGCAAGGGGGAGGCTGAAGCTTTCTTT. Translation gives CASKGEAEAFF.

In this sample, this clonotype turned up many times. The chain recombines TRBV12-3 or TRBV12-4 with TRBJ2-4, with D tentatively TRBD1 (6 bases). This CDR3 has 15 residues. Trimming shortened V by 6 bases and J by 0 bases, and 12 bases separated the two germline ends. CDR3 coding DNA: TGTGCCAGCAGACCGGACAGCCTAGCCAAAAACATTCAGTACTTC. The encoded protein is CASRPDSLAKNIQYF.

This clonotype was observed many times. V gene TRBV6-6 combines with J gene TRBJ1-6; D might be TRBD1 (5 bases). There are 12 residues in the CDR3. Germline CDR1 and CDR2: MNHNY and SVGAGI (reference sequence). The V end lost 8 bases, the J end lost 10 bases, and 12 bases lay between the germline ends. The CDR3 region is CASRGRDSPLHF. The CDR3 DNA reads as TGTGCCAGCCGCGGGAGGGACTCACCCCTCCACTTT.

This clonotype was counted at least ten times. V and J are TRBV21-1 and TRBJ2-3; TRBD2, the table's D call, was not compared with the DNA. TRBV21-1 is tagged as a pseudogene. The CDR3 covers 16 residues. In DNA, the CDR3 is TGTGCCAGCAGCAAAAAGGAGGGAAAAGGCACAGATACGCAGTATTTT. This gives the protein CASSKKEGKGTDTQYF.

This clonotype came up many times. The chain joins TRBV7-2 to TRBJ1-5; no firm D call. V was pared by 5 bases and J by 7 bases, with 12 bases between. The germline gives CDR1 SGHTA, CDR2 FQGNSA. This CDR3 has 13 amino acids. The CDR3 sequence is CASSPRTNQPQHF. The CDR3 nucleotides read TGTGCCAGCAGCCCGCGGACGAACCAGCCCCAGCATTTT.

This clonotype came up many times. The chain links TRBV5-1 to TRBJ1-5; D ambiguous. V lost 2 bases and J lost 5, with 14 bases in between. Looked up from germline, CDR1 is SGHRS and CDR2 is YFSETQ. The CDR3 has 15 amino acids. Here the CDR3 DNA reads TGCGCCAGCAGCTTAGGAACAGACAATTATCAGCCCCAGCATTTT. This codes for CASSLGTDNYQPQHF.

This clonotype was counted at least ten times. CDR3 bases: TGTGCCAGCAGCCCCCCCGACACAGGGGCCCTGTCCCCAGATACGCAGTATTTT. This gives the protein CASSPPDTGALSPDTQYF. V gene TRBV7-9 combines with J gene TRBJ2-3, with 7 bases identical to TRBD1. CDR3 size: 18 residues. V lost 5 bases, J lost 4 bases, and 18 bases stayed unmatched. The germline gives CDR1 SEHNR, CDR2 FQNEAQ (reference sequence).

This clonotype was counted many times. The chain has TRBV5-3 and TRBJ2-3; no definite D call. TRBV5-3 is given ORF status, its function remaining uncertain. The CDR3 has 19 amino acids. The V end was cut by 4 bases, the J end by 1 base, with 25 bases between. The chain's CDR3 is CARSPTTSPRRSRTDTQYF. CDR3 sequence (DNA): TGTGCCAGAAGCCCTACTACGAGCCCCAGGCGCTCGCGCACAGATACGCAGTATTTT.

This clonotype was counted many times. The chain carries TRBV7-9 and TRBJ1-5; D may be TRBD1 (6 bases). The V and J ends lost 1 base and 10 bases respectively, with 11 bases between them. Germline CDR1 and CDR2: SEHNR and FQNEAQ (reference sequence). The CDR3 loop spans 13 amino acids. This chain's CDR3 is CASSLEPGAPQHF. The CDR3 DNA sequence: TGTGCCAGCAGCTTAGAACCGGGGGCTCCCCAGCATTTT.

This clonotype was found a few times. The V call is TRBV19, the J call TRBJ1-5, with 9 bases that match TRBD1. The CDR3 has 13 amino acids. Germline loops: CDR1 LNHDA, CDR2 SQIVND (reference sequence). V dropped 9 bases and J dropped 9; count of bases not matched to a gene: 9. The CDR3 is CASRDRVFVPQHF. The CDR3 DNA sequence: TGTGCCAGCCGGGACAGGGTCTTTGTGCCCCAGCATTTT. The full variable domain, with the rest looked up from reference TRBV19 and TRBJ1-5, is DGGITQSPKYLFRKEGQNVTLSCEQNLNHDAMYWYRQDPGQGLRLIYYSQIVNDFQKGDIAEGYSVSREKKESFPLTVTSAQKNPTAFYLCASRDRVFVPQHFGDGTRLSIL.

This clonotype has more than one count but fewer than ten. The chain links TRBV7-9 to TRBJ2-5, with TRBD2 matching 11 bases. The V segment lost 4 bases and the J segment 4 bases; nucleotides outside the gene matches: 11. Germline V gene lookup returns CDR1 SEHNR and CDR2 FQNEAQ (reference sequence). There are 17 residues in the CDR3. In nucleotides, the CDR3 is TGTGCCAGCAGCTCAACACTAGCGGGGGCCTCCGGAGAGACCCAGTACTTC. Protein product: CASSSTLAGASGETQYF.